This T cell receptor beta chain was documented in a study of blood T cell repertoires in COVID-19. Method: immunoSEQ multiplex PCR; TCRdb's copy keeps in-frame clones and lacks some. Of a few hundred thousand clones listed, 88% are singletons. Participants were aged roughly 18 to 95 years, lived in about two dozen US areas, and enrolled virtually. Sequenced: PBMCs or T cells enriched from blood (not recorded which). This receptor was taken from a woman between 50 and 59 years old who had recovered from COVID-19.

DNA for the CDR3: TGTGCCAGCAGCGCGTTAACGGGACTAGCGGGATGGAGCTCCTACAATGAGCAGTTCTTC. Translation gives CASSALTGLAGWSSYNEQFF. The chain carries TRBV9 and TRBJ2-1; 13 bases map to TRBD2. The CDR3 contains 20 residues. CDR1 is SGDLS and CDR2 is YYNGEE in the germline V gene. After removal of 3 bases from V and 0 bases from J, the junction contained 12 bases not matched to a gene.